The rows below give T cell receptor beta chains drawn from one sample of a study of shared clonotypes between healthy human individuals. The data were produced by immunoSEQ multiplex PCR, yet TCRdb's version contains in-frame clones alone and is incomplete. Of about 2.1 million clones in the sample, around 93% were seen once. The specimen sequenced was naive CD8+ T cells from PBMCs. The receptors here all came from a man younger than 35 in good health. Some clones in this sample may be carry-over from other donors' samples. CDR3s include the opening cysteine and the closing phenylalanine or tryptophan. The order of the fields is D gene, CDR3 length, clone size, J gene, V gene, CDR3 DNA, CDR3 protein. The D gene is left open where the match is weak. Clone size, where shown, is once, few, many, or a class for clones that have expanded.

.,16,.,TRBJ2-1,TRBV27,TGTGCCAGCCTGGCTCAACTAGCAATTAAGGGTAGTGAGCAGTTCTTC,CASLAQLAIKGSEQFF
.,14,.,TRBJ1-2,TRBV6-5,TGTGCCAGCAGTTACATAGAAGGGCACTATGGCTACACCTTC,CASSYIEGHYGYTF
.,13,few,TRBJ2-7,TRBV7-8,TGTGCCAGCAGCGCTCGGGTGGGATACGAGCAGTACTTC,CASSARVGYEQYF
.,19,.,TRBJ2-1,TRBV7-8,TGTGCCAGCAGCTTAGTAGGGGGGCCTGTGGGGATCTCCTACAATGAGCAGTTCTTC,CASSLVGGPVGISYNEQFF
.,16,.,TRBJ2-1,TRBV11-2,TGTGCCAGCAGCCTGGGGGGGACAGGCTCCTACAATGAGCAGTTCTTC,CASSLGGTGSYNEQFF
TRBD2,18,once,TRBJ2-3,TRBV14,TGTGCCAGCAGTCACAACGAACTATGGCGGGAGGGCACAGATACGCAGTATTTT,CASSHNELWREGTDTQYF
.,15,.,TRBJ2-7,TRBV6-1,TGTGCCAGCAGTGAATGGGGGAGCCCTACTTTAGAGCAGTACTTC,CASSEWGSPTLEQYF
.,15,.,TRBJ1-4,TRBV27,TGTGCCAGCAGCGGATGGGGGGACCGCCCAGGAAAACTGTTTTTT,CASSGWGDRPGKLFF
.,16,.,TRBJ2-1,TRBV7-8,TGTGCCAGCAGCCTCTTTTTCACGGGTTCCTACAATGAGCAGTTCTTC,CASSLFFTGSYNEQFF
TRBD1,14,few,TRBJ1-1,TRBV7-6,TGTGCCAGCAGCTTGGGACAGGGATCCACTGAAGCTTTCTTT,CASSLGQGSTEAFF
.,16,.,TRBJ2-3,TRBV19,TGTGCCAGTAGTATTTCCCGACTAGGTCTCTTAGATACGCAGTATTTT,CASSISRLGLLDTQYF
.,15,.,TRBJ2-7,TRBV19,TGTGCCAGTAGCCCCCGGACTCAAGGGGCCTACGAGCAGTACTTC,CASSPRTQGAYEQYF
.,12,.,TRBJ2-7,TRBV7-9,TGTGCCAGCAGCGACGGTACCTACGAGCAGTACTTC,CASSDGTYEQYF
.,14,.,TRBJ1-4,TRBV2,TGTGCCAGCAGTGGCGGCGCAACTAATGAAAAACTGTTTTTT,CASSGGATNEKLFF
.,15,.,TRBJ1-5,TRBV28,TGTGCCAGCAGTTTACCTCAAGAGAGCAATCAGCCCCAGCATTTT,CASSLPQESNQPQHF
.,14,.,TRBJ1-1,TRBV7-2,TGTGCCAGCAGCTTAGGTTGGGAAGTAGCTGAAGCTTTCTTT,CASSLGWEVAEAFF
.,11,.,TRBJ1-1,TRBV7-9,TGTGCCAGCAGGGCTGGGACTGAAGCTTTCTTT,CASRAGTEAFF
.,15,once,TRBJ2-1,TRBV6-5,TGTGCCAGCAGTTACGGGACTCGCGGTTACAATGAGCAGTTCTTC,CASSYGTRGYNEQFF
.,18,.,TRBJ2-5,TRBV4-1,TGCGCCAGCAGCCAAGATCAGGGCAGCCTAGGGTCAGGGGAGACCCAGTACTTC,CASSQDQGSLGSGETQYF
.,15,.,TRBJ2-7,TRBV28,TGTGCCAGCAGTTTCGGTGTAAACCCATCCTACGAGCAGTACTTC,CASSFGVNPSYEQYF
.,15,.,TRBJ2-1,TRBV15,TGTGCCACCAGCAGATCCCAGGGTTCCTACAATGAGCAGTTCTTC,CATSRSQGSYNEQFF
.,19,once,TRBJ2-1,TRBV15,TGTGCCACCAGCATTTTTCCTCCCACGTCGGTCGGACCCGCCAATGAGCAGTTCTTC,CATSIFPPTSVGPANEQFF
TRBD1,16,.,TRBJ2-2,TRBV27,TGTGCCAGCAGCCCCCTCGGGACAGGGGGTACCGGGGAGCTGTTTTTT,CASSPLGTGGTGELFF
.,20,.,TRBJ2-5,TRBV9,TGTGCCAGCAGCGACACCATCAACCGGGACTTCACCGTATCCCAAGAGACCCAGTACTTC,CASSDTINRDFTVSQETQYF